This TCR beta chain was documented in a study of graft-versus-host responses after intestinal transplantation. Study context: Every one of the recipients received anti-thymocyte globulin induction and afterwards took tacrolimus and steroids for roughly three years.

The CDR3 sequence is 16 residues long. Germline V gives CDR1 MDHEN, CDR2 SYDVKM. V gave up 4 bases and J gave up 5 bases; unmatched junction bases: 11. Concerning this clone: The target antigen is unknown.

Only in-frame clones appear in the TCRdb table, and some are missing; sequencing was by immunoSEQ multiplex PCR. This sample has about 98,000 clones, with around 86% found just once. The material sequenced was unstimulated CD8+ T cells sorted from spleen or lymph node cells, taken before intestinal transplant. This clonotype originated in a human donor who received an intestinal transplant. This chain uses TRBV28 with TRBJ1-5; 7 bases are shared with TRBD1. CDR3 bases: TGTGCCAGCAGTTCCCCACGACAGGGTGGATATCAGCCCCAGCATTTT. As protein: CASSSPRQGGYQPQHF.